The 19 T cell receptor beta chains below were found in one sample sequenced in a study of T cell repertoires in cytomegalovirus infection. MiXCR, applied by TCRdb to the reads, yields one record per CDR3 protein. This sample has approximately 990,000 distinct CDR3 sequences; 31% occur once, and the top ten carry around 15%. Their cognate antigens are unknown. This specimen was cultured CD8+ T cells from PBMCs, taken from culture after CMV antigen stimulation. These TCRs come from a human donor in good health (CMV status not recorded). Some clones in this sample may be carry-over from other donors' samples.

This clonotype was seen many times. The gene calls are TRBV7-6 and TRBJ2-1; 11 bases match TRBD1. This CDR3 is built from 14 residues. Trimming removed 5 bases from V and 7 bases from J; junction bases left unmatched: 4. The germline V gene encodes CDR1 SGHVS and CDR2 FNYEAQ. CDR3 sequence: CASSQGQGANEQFF. The CDR3 DNA follows: TGTGCCAGCAGCCAAGGACAGGGGGCGAATGAGCAGTTCTTC.

The CDR3 nucleotides are TGTGCCAGCACCTCTACCCCAACTCGTTACTCCTACGAGCAGTACGTC. This translates into CASTSTPTRYSYEQYV. The chain has TRBV2 and TRBJ2-7; D gene ambiguous. From germline, CDR1 is SNHLY and CDR2 FYNNEI. V lost 7 bases and J 0 bases, leaving 19 bases between the germline ends. This CDR3 is built from 16 residues.

V and J are TRBV7-8 and TRBJ1-2; 9 nucleotides line up with TRBD1. The ends lost 7 bases at V and 4 bases at J; junction bases unmatched: 7. Germline CDR1 reads SGHVS; CDR2 reads FQNEAQ. The CDR3 covers 14 residues. This CDR3 is CASTPTGGSYGYTF. The CDR3 DNA reads as TGTGCCAGCACCCCCACAGGGGGCAGCTATGGCTACACCTTC.

In DNA, the CDR3 is TGTGCCAGCAGCCTCCAACCCGACAGGCCCACTTTCACAGATACGCAGTATTTT. Translating gives CASSLQPDRPTFTDTQYF. The chain is built from TRBV7-8 and TRBJ2-3, with D possibly TRBD1 on 6 matching bases. Germline CDR1 and CDR2: SGHVS and FQNEAQ. Trimming shortened V by 5 bases and J by 2 bases, and 23 bases separated the two germline ends. This CDR3 comprises 18 residues.

A word on this clonotype: One end of the junction does not line up with germline, which may come from a read error. The V and J genes are TRBV7-6 and TRBJ2-1; D may be TRBD1 or TRBD2 (6 bases each). The V gene's germline CDR1 is SGHVS and CDR2 FNYEAQ. This CDR3 is 17 amino acids long. This chain's CDR3 is CASSLLSGGRYYNEQLF. CDR3 bases: TGTGCCAGCAGCTTACTGTCTGGGGGGCGTTACTACAATGAGCAGCTCTTC.

This clonotype was seen only a few times. The germline gene is not matched at one end of the junction; a read error may be the cause. This chain links TRBV5-4 with TRBJ2-5, with 10 bases that match TRBD2. The CDR3 sequence is 12 residues long. In germline, CDR1 is SGHNT, CDR2 YYREEE (reference sequence). The CDR3 sequence is CASSLGLAEDHF. CDR3 DNA sequence: TGTGCCAGCAGCCTAGGACTAGCGGAAGACCACTTC.

This clonotype was detected a few times. V is TRBV19 and J is TRBJ1-6; D uncertain. V shed 2 bases and J shed 11 bases, with 10 bases lying between them. CDR1 and CDR2 from the germline V gene are LNHDA and SQIVND (reference sequence). This CDR3 has 13 amino acids. The CDR3 loop is CASSISYRAPLHF. In DNA, the CDR3 is TGTGCCAGTAGTATATCGTACAGAGCACCCCTCCACTTT.

At least ten counts were recorded for this clonotype. The chain joins TRBV7-3 to TRBJ2-5, with D perhaps assigned TRBD1 or TRBD2 (6 bases each). From germline, CDR1 is SGHTA and CDR2 FQGTGA. Trimming pared 5 bases from V and 5 bases from J, leaving 24 bases between. CDR3 length: 17 amino acids. CDR3 protein: CASSLDVVGGGDETQYF. CDR3 sequence (DNA): TGTGCCAGCAGCCTAGACGTGGTAGGAGGGGGAGACGAGACCCAGTACTTC.

In regard to this clonotype: Given a much more abundant clone one base away, this may be a read error. The chain links TRBV7-8 to TRBJ2-5; weak D call: TRBD2 (6 bases). The CDR3 covers 15 residues. From germline, CDR1 is SGHVS and CDR2 FQNEAQ. Between the trimmed V and J ends, which lost 7 bases and 9 bases, there was a span of 24 bases. In nucleotides, the CDR3 is TGTGCCAGCACCCCCAGCGCGGGGCCGGGGGAGTCCCAGTACTTC. Translation gives CASTPSAGPGESQYF.

The chain recombines TRBV6-8 with TRBJ2-5, with D tentatively TRBD1 (7 bases). The CDR3 extends over 14 amino acids. Trimming took 5 bases from V and 3 from J, leaving 13 bases between them. Per germline, CDR1 MNHGY and CDR2 SAAAGT. The CDR3 is CASSAGTAEETQYF. The CDR3 DNA reads as TGTGCCAGCAGTGCGGGGACAGCCGAAGAGACCCAGTACTTC.

This clonotype was counted at least ten times. J is TRBJ2-7 and V is TRBV7-8; D possibly uses TRBD1 or TRBD2 (5 bases each). The length of the CDR3 is 16 residues. Trimming took off 5 bases at V and 1 base at J, with 18 bases between the two ends. Germline CDR1 is SGHVS and CDR2 is FQNEAQ. The CDR3 nucleotides read TGTGCCAGCAGCCTTTCCTCGGGACGGTCGTCCTACGAGCAGTACGTC. This translates into CASSLSSGRSSYEQYV.

This clonotype was seen more than once but under ten times. The rearrangement joins TRBV5-4 to TRBJ1-5, with D perhaps matching TRBD1 (6 bases). The V end lost 2 bases, the J end lost 9 bases, and 21 bases lay between the germline ends. The CDR3 spans 16 residues. Germline V lookup: CDR1 SGHNT, CDR2 YYREEE (reference sequence). The DNA of the CDR3 is TGTGCCAGCAGCTTTAAGAGGGAACAGGGTATGGGGCCCCAGCATTTT. It encodes CASSFKREQGMGPQHF.

V usage is TRBV12-3 or TRBV12-4 and J usage is TRBJ1-5; 10 nucleotides agree with TRBD1. The CDR3 consists of 15 residues. The ends lost 5 bases at V and 6 bases at J; junction bases unmatched: 7. CDR3 nucleotides: TGTGCCAGCAGTGGGACAGGGGCCCGGGGTCAGCCCCAGCATTTT. It specifies CASSGTGARGQPQHF.

This clonotype was detected only a few times. The V gene is TRBV25-1, the J gene TRBJ1-4; D not resolved. The germline CDR1 and CDR2 sequences are MGHDK and SYGVNS. V was cut by 5 bases and J by 2 bases, with 9 bases left in between. The CDR3 is 14 residues long. CDR3 in amino acids: CASSPGPTNEKLFF. As DNA, the CDR3 is TGTGCCAGCAGTCCAGGCCCGACTAATGAAAAACTGTTTTTT.

This clonotype was recorded at least ten times. The rearrangement joins TRBV7-8 to TRBJ1-2; D not certain. Germline lookup yields CDR1 SGHVS and CDR2 FQNEAQ. The V end lost 2 bases, the J end lost 14 bases, and 18 bases lay between the germline ends. This CDR3 spans 13 amino acids. CDR3 sequence: CASSLKGSDFRTF. Written as DNA, the CDR3 is TGTGCCAGCAGCTTAAAAGGCTCAGACTTCCGGACCTTC.

In its sample, this clonotype was seen many times. The chain uses TRBV7-8 and TRBJ1-1, with a tentative D call TRBD1 (6 bases). The CDR3 is 16 residues long. Trimming removed 5 bases at V and 3 bases at J, with 19 bases between. The germline V gene encodes CDR1 SGHVS and CDR2 FQNEAQ. CDR3 in amino acids: CASSIHRATGDTEAFF. CDR3 in DNA: TGTGCCAGCAGCATCCACAGGGCCACCGGTGACACTGAAGCTTTCTTT.

The chain couples TRBV11-2 to TRBJ1-6; the D gene is possibly TRBD1 (5 bases). Looked up from germline, CDR1 is SGHAT and CDR2 is FQNNGV. This CDR3 is built from 16 residues. Trimming cost V 0 bases and J 8 bases, with 14 bases left between them. CDR3 sequence reads: CASSLDRQGWDSPLHF. In DNA, the CDR3 is TGTGCCAGCAGCTTAGATCGGCAGGGATGGGATTCACCCCTCCACTTT.

This clonotype was counted a few times. The rearrangement uses TRBV4-1 and TRBJ1-3; D is possibly TRBD1 (6 bases). Between the trimmed V and J ends, which lost 3 bases and 4 bases, there was a span of 13 bases. In germline, CDR1 is MGHRA, CDR2 YSYEKL. This CDR3 is 15 amino acids long. The DNA of the CDR3 is TGCGCCAGCAGCCAGGAATGGACAGTCGGAAACACCATATATTTT. Translating it yields CASSQEWTVGNTIYF.

This chain links TRBV12-3 or TRBV12-4 with TRBJ1-2; D call uncertain. The V gene lost 7 bases and the J gene lost 7 bases, with 16 bases spanning the gap. This CDR3 is 13 amino acids long. The CDR3 loop reads CASTLGGGSGYTF. The CDR3 DNA is TGTGCCAGCACCTTGGGTGGAGGCAGTGGCTACACCTTC.